This T cell receptor (beta chain) was captured in a study of T cell responses to AZD1222 COVID-19 vaccine. Regarding the study as a whole: The donor cohort was predominantly white British with a female majority, and clonal diversity may have been underestimated. Spike-specific TCR breadth and depth went up after people got two AZD1222 doses.

Assay: immunoSEQ multiplex PCR; the TCRdb copy retains only in-frame clones and omits some. The sample lists around 160,000 clones; approximately 94% were seen once. This CDR3 has 14 residues. Trimming shortened V by 6 bases and J by 4 bases, and 13 bases separated the two germline ends. Germline CDR1 SGHRS, CDR2 YFSETQ. Comments on this clone: What it binds is not known.

J is TRBJ2-2 and V is TRBV5-1; D remains ambiguous. This TCR was recovered from an adult who received the AZD1222 COVID-19 vaccine. The specimen comprised peripheral blood, sampled 28 days after the second AZD1222 dose. Here the CDR3 DNA reads TGCGCCAGCACCCAGATGATTACCACCGGGGAGCTGTTTTTT. It encodes CASTQMITTGELFF. Full variable domain (missing parts from reference TRBV5-1 and TRBJ2-2): KAGVTQTPRYLIKTRGQQVTLSCSPISGHRSVSWYQQTPGQGLQFLFEYFSETQRNKGNFPGRFSGRQFSNSRSEMNVSTLELGDSALYLCASTQMITTGELFFGEGSRLTVL.